One sample yielded the 14 T cell receptor beta chains listed below, sequenced in a study of T cell repertoires in cytomegalovirus infection. TCRdb processed the reads anew with MiXCR; each CDR3 protein has one entry. Among under 850,000 distinct CDR3 sequences, roughly a third were seen once, and the ten largest hold around 2.6%. Sequencing was performed on PBMCs. The source of these receptors is a human donor in good health (CMV status not recorded). Some clones in this sample may be carry-over from other donors' samples.

This clonotype was observed many times. The chain recombines TRBV7-2 with TRBJ2-5; no clear D gene. This CDR3 region has 13 residues. The germline gives CDR1 SGHTA, CDR2 FQGNSA. Trimming stripped 2 bases from V and 5 bases from J, with 9 bases between. This CDR3 is CASSLPRGETQYF. The CDR3 DNA reads TGTGCCAGCAGCTTACCTCGTGGGGAGACCCAGTACTTC.

The chain couples TRBV6-6 to TRBJ1-1; D not certain. With 6 bases removed from V and 8 bases from J, the gap between germline ends came to 22 bases. This CDR3 is built from 15 residues. The germline CDR1 and CDR2 sequences are MNHNY and SVGAGI (reference sequence). The CDR3 protein is CASSLRSQGRKEAFF. The CDR3 DNA reads TGTGCCAGCAGCCTTCGTTCTCAAGGGAGGAAGGAAGCTTTCTTT.

The chain joins TRBV27 to TRBJ2-3, with D perhaps matching TRBD2 (6 bases). V was trimmed by 3 bases and J by 6 bases, leaving 10 bases between them. Looked up from germline, CDR1 is MNHEY and CDR2 is SMNVEV (reference sequence). The CDR3 has 13 amino acids. In DNA form, the CDR3 reads TGTGCCAGCAGTTTTCGGGAGCGGGATACGCAGTATTTT. This sequence encodes CASSFRERDTQYF.

The chain employs TRBV28 and TRBJ1-3; D is ambiguous. Trimming took 2 bases from V and 0 from J, leaving 5 bases between them. The CDR3 consists of 14 residues. Germline lookup yields CDR1 MDHEN and CDR2 SYDVKM. The CDR3 protein is CASSLHPSGNTIYF. CDR3 coding DNA: TGTGCCAGCAGTTTACACCCCTCTGGAAACACCATATATTTT.

Ten or more counts support this clonotype. CDR3 residues: CASSPTPGRGYNEQFF. CDR3 bases: TGTGCCAGCAGCCCCACGCCCGGGAGGGGCTACAATGAGCAGTTCTTC. V gene TRBV7-8 combines with J gene TRBJ2-1; TRBD2 agrees at 8 bases. This CDR3 is built from 16 residues. Per the germline V gene, CDR1 is SGHVS and CDR2 is FQNEAQ. Trimming removed 5 bases from V and 3 bases from J; junction bases left unmatched: 9.

This clonotype was recorded a few times. The genes are TRBV7-9 and TRBJ2-1; D is unresolved. Trimming removed 0 bases at V and 3 bases at J, with 6 bases between. Germline V gene lookup returns CDR1 SEHNR and CDR2 FQNEAQ (reference sequence). The length of the CDR3 is 14 residues. The CDR3 is CASSLARDYNEQFF. The CDR3 DNA reads as TGTGCCAGCAGCTTAGCTAGGGACTACAATGAGCAGTTCTTC.

This clonotype has just a few counts. The J gene is TRBJ2-1, the V gene TRBV4-1; D may correspond to TRBD1 or TRBD2 (5 bases each). The CDR3 spans 15 residues. V lost 0 bases, J lost 9 bases, and 15 bases lay in between. Germline lookup yields CDR1 MGHRA and CDR2 YSYEKL. The CDR3 bases are TGCGCCAGCAGCCAAGAAAGGGGACGCGATGGTGAGCAGTTCTTC. Translation: CASSQERGRDGEQFF.

This rearrangement joins TRBV27 to TRBJ2-2; the D call may be TRBD1 or TRBD2 (5 bases each). Per germline, CDR1 MNHEY and CDR2 SMNVEV (reference sequence). This CDR3 has 17 residues. Trimming removed 6 bases at V and 6 bases at J, with 23 bases between. This CDR3 reads CASRGYREARGAGELFF. The DNA of the CDR3 is TGTGCCAGCAGGGGGTATCGGGAAGCCCGAGGGGCCGGGGAGCTGTTTTTT.

V and J are TRBV28 and TRBJ1-1, with unresolved D. The CDR3 covers 14 residues. Trimming shortened V by 2 bases and J by 1 base, and 8 bases separated the two germline ends. Germline V gene lookup returns CDR1 MDHEN and CDR2 SYDVKM. This chain's CDR3 is CASSLRISNTEAFF. For the CDR3, the DNA is TGTGCCAGCAGTTTACGGATATCGAACACTGAAGCTTTCTTT.

The chain has TRBV7-2 and TRBJ1-5, with D tentatively TRBD1 (5 bases). CDR1 and CDR2 from the germline V gene are SGHTA and FQGNSA. The CDR3 loop spans 14 amino acids. Deletions cut 1 base from V and 6 bases from J, with 10 bases between. CDR3 nucleotide sequence: TGTGCCAGCAGCTTAGACTGGGGGGTTCAGCCCCAGCATTTT. Translated: CASSLDWGVQPQHF.

The chain recombines TRBV6-2 or TRBV6-3 with TRBJ1-5, with D unclear. CDR3 length: 15 residues. Germline V CDR1 and CDR2: MNHEY, SVGEGT. Trimming removed 6 bases from V and 1 base from J, with 13 bases in between. The CDR3 loop is CASSSPRVSNQPQHF. In DNA, the CDR3 is TGTGCCAGCAGCTCCCCACGGGTCAGCAATCAGCCCCAGCATTTT.

In its sample, this clonotype was seen a few times. V is TRBV5-5 and J is TRBJ2-1; D is undetermined. Looked up from germline, CDR1 is SGHKS and CDR2 is YYEKEE (reference sequence). This CDR3 contains 18 residues. Trimming left V 0 bases short and J 0 bases short, with 16 bases between. CDR3 loop: CASSLAGFGYSSYNEQFF. The CDR3 DNA reads TGTGCCAGCAGCTTGGCCGGTTTTGGCTACAGCTCCTACAATGAGCAGTTCTTC.

The genes are TRBV14 and TRBJ2-1, with D perhaps given as TRBD1 or TRBD2 (6 bases each). The CDR3 length is 17 residues. Germline CDR1 SGHDN, CDR2 FVKESK. V was cut by 1 base and J by 4 bases, with 17 bases left in between. CDR3 amino acids: CASSQALTSRGYNEQFF. The CDR3 coding sequence is TGTGCCAGCAGCCAAGCCCTGACTAGTAGGGGGTACAATGAGCAGTTCTTC.

This clonotype was picked up a small number of times. In DNA form, the CDR3 reads TGTGCCAGCAGCTTAACCGCGGGATACAATAACGAGCAGTACTTC. Residues: CASSLTAGYNNEQYF. The chain combines TRBV7-9 with TRBJ2-7; a possible D gene is TRBD2 (6 bases). V lost 2 bases, J lost 5 bases, and 16 bases lay in between. Germline V gives CDR1 SEHNR, CDR2 FQNEAQ (reference sequence). This CDR3 has 15 residues.